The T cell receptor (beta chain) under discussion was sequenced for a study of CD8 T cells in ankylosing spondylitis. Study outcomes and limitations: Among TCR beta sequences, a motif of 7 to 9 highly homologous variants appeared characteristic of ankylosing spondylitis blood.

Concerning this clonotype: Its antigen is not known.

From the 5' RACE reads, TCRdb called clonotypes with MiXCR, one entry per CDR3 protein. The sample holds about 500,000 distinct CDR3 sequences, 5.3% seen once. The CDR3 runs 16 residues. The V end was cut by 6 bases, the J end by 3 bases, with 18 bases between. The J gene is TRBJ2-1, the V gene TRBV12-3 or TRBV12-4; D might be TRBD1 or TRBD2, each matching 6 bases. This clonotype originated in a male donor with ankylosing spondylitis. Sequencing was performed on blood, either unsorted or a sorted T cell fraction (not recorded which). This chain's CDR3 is CASSQWGADLYNEQFF. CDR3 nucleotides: TGTGCCAGCAGCCAATGGGGGGCCGACCTCTACAATGAGCAGTTCTTC.